This T cell receptor (beta chain) was observed in a study of cytomegalovirus exposure and HLA in healthy donors (dated by TCRdb to the late 2010s). In terms of the full investigation: An earlier analysis of a few hundred of the donors reported approximately 300 Gb of sequence data and roughly 120 million unique TCR beta sequences obtained from approximately 180 million T cells. Among the approximately 400 genotyped donors, 75% to 90% belonged to the genetic ancestry cluster associated with self-reported Caucasian donors. Typing coverage differed by locus: A, B, C, DRB1 and DQB1 were typed in about 620-640 donors, DQA1 in 522, DPA1 in over 600, and DPB1 in just under 490. The study aimed to test whether cataloging public T cell receptors could reveal signatures of past pathogen exposure. Every discovery cohort repertoire had been produced on one sequencing platform. An earlier analysis of fewer than 700 of the donors applied high-throughput TCR beta sequencing to assess whether each TCR beta V gene segment acted as functional or pseudogenic. To predict cytomegalovirus infection status, the study combined high-throughput TCR immunosequencing, statistical association of individual TCRs with disease status, and machine learning. A separate validation cohort of about 110 different subjects was used in addition to the 666-subject first cohort. The study profiled the T cell repertoires of about 720 subjects by immunosequencing and related them to cytomegalovirus serostatus. HLA typing included class I and class II loci at four-digit resolution. Donor age, sex, ethnicity and CMV serostatus were collected together with the repertoire data. Roughly 5 DR-DQ haplotypes were handled as single units for association and clustering because linkage in the cohort was strong. A later analysis re-analyzed previously published TCR beta repertoires from 660 or so donors and added high-resolution HLA genotyping to study TCR occurrence patterns. Roughly 300 gigabases of sequencing data and around 90 million unique TCR sequences made up an early release that covered 500 to 700 HLA-typed donors. A later genetic analysis took genome-wide SNP genotypes for about 60% of the roughly 670 donors and used that subset as a discovery cohort. Among some 410 genotyped donors of the cohort, an average of about 240,000 unique TCR beta nucleotide sequences were sequenced per donor, around 18% of them non-productive. The later analysis used no new phenotypic data to find candidate immune exposures, relying instead on TCR beta sequences and their occurrence across donors.

On this clone: The specificity of this receptor is unknown. Per-nucleotide qualities are absent, and no much larger clonotype sits a single base away.

In total, more than 500 healthy bone marrow donors made up the cohort. At the time of sampling, every cohort member was nominally healthy, though immune exposures that went unrecorded were likely present. The donor was CMV seronegative and belonged to the group of 350 or so seronegative cohort members. Every donor gave a peripheral blood sample, and the peripheral blood mononuclear cells from that sample were used for TCR beta sequencing. Genomic DNA was extracted from the blood cell samples with the Qiagen DNeasy Blood Extraction Kit. Library prep was done by the immunoSEQ multiplex PCR assay. For the multiplex PCR, a mixture combining 60 forward primers for TCR Vbeta segments and 13 reverse primers for TCR Jbeta segments was used. A multiplex PCR assay on genomic DNA amplified the CDR3 region of rearranged TCR beta genes. On the Illumina HiSeq System, the amplified TCR beta libraries were sequenced as 87-base-pair reads. Per the source publication's procedure: A later analysis tallied 75 million to 95 million unique TCR beta chains across the 666 repertoires, and 10 million to 11 million of those chains were shared by two or more donors. A nearest-neighbor algorithm error-corrected the raw reads and collapsed the reads into unique sequences, merging closely related sequences to remove PCR and sequencing errors. CDR3 sequences were aligned to IMGT reference sequences to assign V, D and J gene segments. For a sequence to be retained, at least a six-nucleotide match to both a V gene segment and a J gene segment was required. A rearrangement was called productive if the CDR3 had no stop codons and remained in frame with V and J, and every other rearrangement was called non-productive. CDR3 was defined by IMGT convention, running from the second conserved V-encoded cysteine to the conserved J-encoded phenylalanine. Sequences without an unambiguous match to a single V gene segment were excluded from the earlier analysis of 587 of the donors. In an earlier analysis of several hundred of the donors, V segments were called functional above 56.7% productive rearrangements and were called segregating when the between-donor standard deviation exceeded 5%. A statistical classification framework was built for diagnosing cytomegalovirus status from the catalog of TCR beta chain sequences. V and J gene assignment, in a later analysis, came from comparing TCR nucleotide sequences with IMGT/GENE-DB human TR gene sequences. In a later analysis, CDR3 sequences and most-parsimonious VDJ recombination scenarios were assigned using the TCRdist pipeline. A later analysis defined each TCR beta chain by its CDR3 amino acid sequence plus V-gene family, and excluded reads lacking a unique V-gene family. A later analysis removed 592 highly shared, low-generation-probability nucleotide sequences to deal with suspected cross-contamination and a sequencing artifact. A later analysis calculated a clonal expansion index for each public chain from normalized within-repertoire ranks of inferred template counts. A later analysis computed generation probabilities with a VDJ recombination model fitted to out-of-frame rearrangements, and checked the results against IGoR. In a later analysis, hypergeometric tests were used to score TCR-TCR, TCR-HLA and TCR-CMV co-occurrence, with a repertoire-size bias correction applied to TCR pairs. In a later analysis, false discovery rates were estimated by permuting HLA or CMV assignments 20 times. In a later analysis, co-occurring TCRs were grouped with DBSCAN, and TCRdist sequence similarity was added when clustering was performed within HLA-allele-positive subsets. For co-occurrence clustering, repertoires with fewer than 30,000 or more than 120,000 public chains were excluded, along with five repertoires with anomalous nucleotide sharing. In its TCRdb copy, this immuneACCESS table keeps in-frame sequences only and misses some clones. Where compared with another copy, unresolved V genes explain less than half of these, and the others have no known cause. Clone size and V and J calls were adopted from that table, with D and trimming inferred from the DNA. This sample is represented by about 190,000 clones; around 79% of them were singletons. Together, the top ten hold roughly 1.5% of the sample.

General conclusions and limits of the study: The classifier was reported to diagnose cytomegalovirus status with high specificity and sensitivity in both the original and validation cohorts. A later genetic analysis reported fewer N-insertions in productive TCRs among donors in an Asian-associated ancestry cluster than the roughly 700-donor mean. Sequencing depth was assumed to be roughly uniform across donors in the presence/absence analyses, though that assumption may not hold. A total of around 150 TCR beta chains were listed by the study as associated with cytomegalovirus. A cluster of highly shared sequence variants was judged likely to represent a technical artifact of the sequencing pipeline. In an earlier analysis of about 600 of the donors, most TCR beta V segments appeared in productive rearrangements about 90% or about 30% of the time, broadly matching IMGT annotations. Seventeen rarely observed V segments, including chromosome 9 orphons, were excluded from the earlier analysis of some 590 of the donors because counts were too low. V-gene and J-gene trimming of TCR beta chains was associated with a missense DCLRE1C variant in a later genetic analysis, and the association was replicated in an independent cohort. In vitro tests confirmed that three of the cytomegalovirus-associated TCR beta chains recognize cytomegalovirus antigens. A later analysis found that TCR association rates varied across HLA loci, with DRB1 alleles showing the most associated TCRs and HLA-C alleles the fewest. Correlated functional status among segregating V segments might be attributable to linkage disequilibrium, but an unknown experimental factor could not be ruled out. According to the authors, the approach could potentially be generalized to other disease states and immunological phenotypes. In a later analysis, around 17,000 TCR beta sequences were associated with specific HLA alleles at a false discovery rate of 0.05. The only immune exposure information available for the cohort was CMV serostatus. Compared with equally common non-associated chains, HLA-associated TCR beta chains in a later analysis were more clonally expanded and had lower generation probabilities. The cohort was sequenced for TCR beta chains only, and without alpha or paired-chain data the features that could be detected were limited. A later analysis reported that several top co-occurrence clusters appeared linked to parvovirus B19, influenza, CMV and Epstein-Barr virus. A later analysis found that most CMV-associated TCR beta chains appeared HLA-restricted, with HLA associations seemingly driven largely by CMV exposure. Because HLA typing was unavailable for some donors at each locus, only the typed subset was used in association tests. A further reported finding was that TCR beta sequences accurately predicted the HLA-A and HLA-B alleles for most subjects in the first cohort. Some IMGT-functional V segments, including TRBV6-2 and TRBV6-3, could not be distinguished by the 87-base-pair reads and were therefore excluded. Across donors, most TCR sequences were observed very rarely, whereas some public TCRs were present in many individuals. When HLA alleles, especially DR and DQ, strongly co-occurred, TCR associations were difficult to assign to individual alleles.

The CDR3, cysteine through phenylalanine, is 16 amino acids long. The entry retains the CDR3 DNA only, 48 bases that are in frame from base 1. CDR1 MNHEY and CDR2 SVGAGI are derived from the germline V gene. V drops 0 bases and J drops 7 bases, leaving 18 bases in between. What was sequenced was PBMCs. Recombination connected TRBV6-5 to TRBJ1-2, with no D gene named confidently. The source is a woman aged 45-65 years in good health and CMV-seronegative. CDR3 region: CASSYSRGFGNIGYTF. Read as DNA, the sequence is TGTGCCAGCAGTTACTCGAGAGGTTTCGGGAATATTGGCTACACCTTC.